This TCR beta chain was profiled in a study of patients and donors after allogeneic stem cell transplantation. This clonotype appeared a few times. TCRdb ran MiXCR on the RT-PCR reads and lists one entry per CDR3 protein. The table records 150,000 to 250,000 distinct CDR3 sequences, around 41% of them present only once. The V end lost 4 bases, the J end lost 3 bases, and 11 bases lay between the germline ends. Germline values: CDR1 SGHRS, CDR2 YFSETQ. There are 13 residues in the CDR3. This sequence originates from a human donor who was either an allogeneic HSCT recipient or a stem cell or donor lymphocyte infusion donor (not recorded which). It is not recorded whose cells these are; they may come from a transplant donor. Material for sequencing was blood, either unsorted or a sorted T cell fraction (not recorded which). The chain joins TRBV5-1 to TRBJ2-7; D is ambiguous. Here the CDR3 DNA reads TGCGCCAGCAGCCCTTTATCCAACTACGAGCAGTACTTC. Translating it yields CASSPLSNYEQYF.